This TCR beta chain is from a study of T-cell reconstitution after alpha-beta-depleted transplantation in children. The CDR3 has 15 residues. Trimming left V 4 bases short and J 4 bases short, with 15 bases between. Germline lookup yields CDR1 SGHRS and CDR2 YFSETQ. The sample holds many counts of this clonotype. TCRbeta library preparation incorporated unique molecular identifiers. TCRdb ran MiXCR on the PCR reads and lists one entry per CDR3 protein. The sample consists of about half a million distinct CDR3 sequences, 12% of them appearing once. This sequence joins TRBV5-1 and TRBJ1-3; a weak D match, TRBD1 (5 bases). The source was PBMCs from the stem cell graft donor, collected from the stem cell graft. The sequence was collected from a human donor who donated a stem cell graft to a child with combined immunodeficiency. CDR3 bases: TGCGCCAGCAGCCCCGGGAACAGGAGGGGAAACACCATATATTTT. Its translation is CASSPGNRRGNTIYF.